This T cell receptor beta chain was documented in a study of Ad26.COV2.S vaccination and SARS-CoV-2 variants. Study-wide context: Donor got 5x10^10 or 1x10^11 viral particles of Ad26.COV2.S.

Germline CDR1 reads DFQATT; CDR2 reads SNEGSKA (reference sequence). Trimming took off 3 bases at V and 1 base at J, with 9 bases between the two ends. The CDR3 is 13 amino acids. Treatment described: roughly 20 received Ad26.COV2.S at low or high dose, single or two shots; roughly 5 received placebo; per-sample allocation not given. The samples date from day 63 after the first vaccine or placebo injection. Ad26.COV2.S expressed prefusion-stabilized spike from the original Wuhan strain. Profiled with immunoSEQ multiplex PCR; TCRdb holds only in-frame clones, not every one. The data show about 480,000 clones, with approximately 88% seen just once and around 13% held by the top ten. Concerning this clone itself: Its antigen is unknown.

Broader study findings: Spike-specific TCR breadth was greater in vaccine than placebo recipients.

V gene TRBV20-1 combines with J gene TRBJ1-2; D is ambiguous. The sequence derives from a person aged 18-60 years who received the Ad26.COV2.S COVID-19 vaccine or a placebo. Sequencing used peripheral blood, obtained in a trial of Ad26.COV2.S vaccine versus placebo. CDR3 DNA: TGCAGTGCTAGTCGTGACGGTAACTATGGCTACACCTTC. Amino acid sequence: CSASRDGNYGYTF.